A selection of T cell receptor beta chains follows, all from one sample in a study of T cells in Graves' hyperthyroidism and ophthalmopathy. MiXCR was run by TCRdb on the multiplex PCR reads, yielding one entry per CDR3 protein. The table includes fewer than 600,000 distinct CDR3 sequences, roughly an eighth detected once. Sequenced sample: blood. These receptors came from a woman between 18 and 30 years old with Graves' hyperthyroidism. The CDR3 runs from the conserved cysteine through the conserved F or W. D genes are given only for firm matches. Size is stated for part of the rows, as once, few or many counts, or as a class when the clone is expanded.

TRBV12-3/TRBV12-4,TRBJ2-5,.,.,TGTGCCAGCAGTCAACCGACGGGTAGAGTGACCCAGTACTTC,CASSQPTGRVTQYF
TRBV5-4,TRBJ2-7,.,.,TGTGCCAGCAGCTGGAAGGACTTCAACGAGCAGTACTTC,CASSWKDFNEQYF
TRBV12-3/TRBV12-4,TRBJ1-4,.,many,TGTGCCAGCAGCATTACAGGGTGGGAAAAACTGTTTTTT,CASSITGWEKLFF
TRBV6-2/TRBV6-3,TRBJ1-2,.,many,TGTGCCAGCAGCAACCCCGAGGGACCGTATGGCTACACCTTC,CASSNPEGPYGYTF
TRBV20-1,TRBJ2-3,TRBD2,few,TGCAGTGCTAGAGATCTGGTAGCGGGAGACGCTCGCACAGATACGCAGTATTTT,CSARDLVAGDARTDTQYF
TRBV19,TRBJ2-1,.,many,TGTGCCAGTAGGGACGCCGGAGAGAATGAGCAGTTCTTC,CASRDAGENEQFF
TRBV7-3,TRBJ2-3,.,many,TGTGCCAGCAGCTTATTTCAGGGCGCAAGCACAGATACGCAGTATTTT,CASSLFQGASTDTQYF
TRBV3-1,TRBJ2-2,TRBD1,many,TGTGCCAGCAGCGGGGACAGAAGAAACACCGGGGAGCTGTTTTTT,CASSGDRRNTGELFF
TRBV18,TRBJ2-2,.,once,TGTGCCAGCTCCTCCTCGAACACCGGGGAGCTGTTTTTT,CASSSSNTGELFF
TRBV7-3,TRBJ2-7,TRBD2,many,TGTGCCAGCAGCTGGCAAGCGGGAGGGCCTTACGAGCAGTACTTC,CASSWQAGGPYEQYF
TRBV7-2,TRBJ2-5,TRBD2,many,TGTGCCAGCAGGCAACGACTAGCGGGCCAAGAAACCCAGTACTTC,CASRQRLAGQETQYF
TRBV5-1,TRBJ2-3,TRBD1,many,TGCGCCAGCAGCTTTGGACAGGACACAGATACGCAGTATTTT,CASSFGQDTDTQYF
TRBV27,TRBJ2-3,TRBD2,many,TGTGCCAGCAGTTTATCGATGGGGACTAGCGGGAGTATAGATACGCAGTATTTT,CASSLSMGTSGSIDTQYF
TRBV2,TRBJ2-1,.,.,TGTGCCAGCACCCTGATCCAGTACAATGAGCAGTTCTTC,CASTLIQYNEQFF
TRBV5-6,TRBJ1-2,.,many,TGTGCCAGCAGCTTGGCGGACAGATCTTTAGGTGGCTACACCTTC,CASSLADRSLGGYTF
TRBV9,TRBJ2-3,TRBD2,.,TGTGCCAGCAGTCCGGGACTAGCGGGACTGGGCACAGATACGCAGTATTTT,CASSPGLAGLGTDTQYF
TRBV29-1,TRBJ2-3,TRBD1,few,TGCAGCGTTGTTCGGGACAGGGGAAGAGATACGCAGTATTTT,CSVVRDRGRDTQYF
TRBV14,TRBJ2-1,.,many,TGTGCCAGCAGCCAAGAACGTCTGTACGGGGATGAGCAGTTCTTC,CASSQERLYGDEQFF
TRBV20-1,TRBJ2-7,TRBD2,many,TGCAGTGCAGTTAGCGGGAGCAGTGGGTACGAGCAGTACTTC,CSAVSGSSGYEQYF
TRBV15,TRBJ2-1,.,.,TGTGCCACTCAGGGACGGAACTACAATGAGCAGTTCTTC,CATQGRNYNEQFF
TRBV4-2,TRBJ2-2,.,many,TGTGCCAGCAGCCAAGTAGCTAGCAGGAACACCGGGGAGCTGTTTTTT,CASSQVASRNTGELFF
TRBV11-2,TRBJ2-3,TRBD1,many,TGTGCCAGCAGCTTAGGGGAGACAGGGAGCACAGATACGCAGTATTTT,CASSLGETGSTDTQYF
TRBV30,TRBJ2-2,.,few,TGTGCCTGGACAGGCGGGCCCAGGGCCACCGGGGAGCTGTTTTTT,CAWTGGPRATGELFF
TRBV10-3,TRBJ2-7,TRBD2,.,TGTGCCATCAGTGGAATTAAAGCGGGAGGGGGCTACGAGCAGTACTTC,CAISGIKAGGGYEQYF
TRBV14,TRBJ2-3,.,few,TGTGCCAGCAGCCAAGGATCAGGGTACGGCACAGATACGCAGTATTTT,CASSQGSGYGTDTQYF
TRBV12-3/TRBV12-4,TRBJ2-1,TRBD2,.,TGTGCCAGCAGTTTGGGAGCGGGAGGAAGATACAATGAGCAGTTCTTC,CASSLGAGGRYNEQFF
TRBV4-1,TRBJ2-7,TRBD2,.,TGCGCCAGCAGCCAAACGAGCGGGAGGGCCTACGAGCAGTACTTC,CASSQTSGRAYEQYF
TRBV18,TRBJ2-1,.,few,TGTGCCAGCTCACCACCTTCCACGGAGGAGCAGTTCTTC,CASSPPSTEEQFF
TRBV7-8,TRBJ1-1,.,.,TGTGCCAGCACGTCCCGAATTCGGGGGGCGCACACTGAAGCTTTCTTT,CASTSRIRGAHTEAFF
TRBV25-1,TRBJ2-1,.,few,TGTGCCAGCAGTGAATTAGGTCTAGGTACCAAATACAATGAGCAGTTCTTC,CASSELGLGTKYNEQFF
TRBV14,TRBJ2-1,.,many,TGTGCCAGCAGCCATCTGGGGGCCCCTTACAATGAGCAGTTCTTC,CASSHLGAPYNEQFF
TRBV2,TRBJ2-1,.,many,TGTGCCAGCAGCATTGGGACGCCGGGGGATGAGCAGTTCTTC,CASSIGTPGDEQFF
TRBV19,TRBJ2-2,.,.,TGTGCCAGTAGCCGATGGACCGAAATAAACACCGGGGAGCTGTTTTTT,CASSRWTEINTGELFF
TRBV29-1,TRBJ1-2,TRBD1,many,TGCAGCGTTGAGAGGGGGCCGGACTACACCTTC,CSVERGPDYTF
TRBV4-1,TRBJ1-5,TRBD1,few,TGCGCCAGCAGTCAAGGCAGGGGGAACAATCAGCCCCAGCATTTT,CASSQGRGNNQPQHF
TRBV10-2,TRBJ2-2,.,.,TGCGCCAGCAGTGGGGGGGTAGAGTACACCGGGGAGCTGTTTTTT,CASSGGVEYTGELFF
TRBV12-3/TRBV12-4,TRBJ2-7,.,many,TGTGCCAGCAGCTTAGGGGGGGGGAGATCGAGGCAGCAGTACTTC,CASSLGGGRSRQQYF
TRBV20-1,TRBJ2-7,TRBD1,many,TGCAGTGCTAGAGGCCGGGACAGAGCCTACGAGCAGTACTTC,CSARGRDRAYEQYF
TRBV2,TRBJ2-4,.,.,TGTGCCAGCAGGTCTGGAGTGGGTGCGTACATTCAGTACTTC,CASRSGVGAYIQYF
TRBV7-9,TRBJ1-1,.,many,TGTGCCAGCACTCTAATTAACAGTAACACTGAAGCTTTCTTT,CASTLINSNTEAFF